This TCR beta chain stems from a study of vaccination effects on CD4 cells after COVID-19. Study-level information: Participants each got two BNT162b2 or mRNA-1273 vaccine doses.

The V gene end was trimmed by 6 bases and the J gene end by 4 bases; junction bases not matched to a gene: 6. There are 14 residues in the CDR3. Germline CDR1 is SGHTA and CDR2 is FQGTGA. In the ViraFEST assay, antigen-specific CD4+ clonotypes were identified by expansion after peptide-pool stimulation. Isolating CD4+ T cells followed approximately ten days of culture. PCR showed that the person got SARS-CoV-2 infection at some point between March and December 2020. Libraries were prepared by immunoSEQ multiplex PCR; TCRdb keeps only in-frame clonotypes and omits some of them. The data hold 25,000 to 35,000 clones, with 55% to 75% observed a single time. Comments on this clone: The antigen is not known.

The origin of this receptor is a human donor who had a prior SARS-CoV-2 infection. This material consisted of CD4+ T cells from PBMCs cultured with a peptide pool, taken before COVID-19 vaccination. The chain links TRBV7-3 to TRBJ2-5; 9 bases fit TRBD2. Here the CDR3 reads CASSPAGGRETQYF. The CDR3 DNA sequence: TGTGCCAGCAGTCCGGCGGGAGGGAGAGAGACCCAGTACTTC.